The sequence of this T cell receptor (beta chain) was determined in a study of radiation and T cells in renal cell carcinoma. As to time point: baseline pretreatment blood. Regarding treatment: 15 Gy SBRT to primary tumor, nephrectomy 4 weeks later. After SBRT, blood was collected at 2 and 4 weeks, plus baseline. Sequencing used immunoSEQ multiplex PCR; TCRdb keeps in-frame clones, though not all of them. The sample includes 50,000 to 75,000 clones, approximately 80% of them seen just once. The starting material was blood, obtained from a patient whose treatment included radiotherapy and nephrectomy. This receptor was identified in a man between 60 and 75 years old with renal cell carcinoma.

This CDR3 is CAWQPPGQSGYTF. The CDR3 DNA sequence: TGTGCCTGGCAACCGCCGGGACAGTCGGGCTACACCTTC. The chain couples TRBV30 to TRBJ1-2, with 7 bases fitting TRBD1. Germline-derived CDR1 and CDR2 are GTSNPN and SVGIG (reference sequence). The CDR3 runs to 13 residues. J gave up 8 bases and V 5 bases, and 11 bases lay outside the gene matches.